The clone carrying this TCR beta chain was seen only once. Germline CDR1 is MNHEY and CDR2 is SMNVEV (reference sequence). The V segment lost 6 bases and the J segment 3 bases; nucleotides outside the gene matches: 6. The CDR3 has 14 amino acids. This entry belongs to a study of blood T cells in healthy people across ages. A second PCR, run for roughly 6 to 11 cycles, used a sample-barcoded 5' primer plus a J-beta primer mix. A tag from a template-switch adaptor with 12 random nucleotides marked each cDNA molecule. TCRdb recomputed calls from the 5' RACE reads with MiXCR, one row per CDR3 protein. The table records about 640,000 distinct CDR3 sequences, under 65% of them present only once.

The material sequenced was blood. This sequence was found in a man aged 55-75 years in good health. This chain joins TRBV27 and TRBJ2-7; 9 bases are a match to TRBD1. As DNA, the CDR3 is TGTGCCAGCAGGACCGGGACAGGGTACTACGAGCAGTACTTC. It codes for CASRTGTGYYEQYF.